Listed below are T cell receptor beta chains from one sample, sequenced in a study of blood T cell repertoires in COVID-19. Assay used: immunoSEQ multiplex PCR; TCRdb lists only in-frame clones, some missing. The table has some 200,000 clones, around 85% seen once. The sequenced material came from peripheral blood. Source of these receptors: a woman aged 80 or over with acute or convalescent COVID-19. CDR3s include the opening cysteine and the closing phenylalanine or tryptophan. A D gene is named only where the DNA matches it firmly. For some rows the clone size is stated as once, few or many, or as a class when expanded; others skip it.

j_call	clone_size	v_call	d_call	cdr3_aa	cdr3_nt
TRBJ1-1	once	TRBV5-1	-	CASSLGGAGAEAFF	TGCGCCAGCAGCTTGGGGGGAGCCGGGGCTGAAGCTTTCTTT
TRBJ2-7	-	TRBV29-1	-	CSVTAPYEQYF	TGCAGCGTGACAGCACCCTACGAGCAGTACTTC
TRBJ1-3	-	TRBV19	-	CASSIRAREDTIYF	TGTGCCAGTAGTATTCGGGCGCGGGAGGACACCATATATTTT
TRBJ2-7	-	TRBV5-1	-	CASSTTQGYEQYF	TGCGCCAGCAGTACTACTCAGGGATACGAGCAGTACTTC
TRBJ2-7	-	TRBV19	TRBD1	CASSSIRGTGSSEQYF	TGTGCCAGTAGTTCTATTAGGGGGACAGGTTCTTCCGAGCAGTACTTC
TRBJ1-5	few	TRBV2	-	CASSEGQKPYSNQPQHF	TGTGCCAGCAGTGAAGGACAGAAACCCTATAGCAATCAGCCCCAGCATTTT
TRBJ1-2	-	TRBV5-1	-	CASSLAPKEGYTF	TGCGCCAGCAGCTTGGCGCCCAAGGAGGGCTACACCTTC
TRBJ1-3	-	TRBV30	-	CAWSGEFGNTIYF	TGTGCCTGGAGTGGGGAGTTTGGAAACACCATATATTTT
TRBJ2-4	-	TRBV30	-	CAWSPPGQGNNIQYF	TGTGCCTGGAGTCCCCCCGGGCAGGGGAATAACATTCAGTACTTC
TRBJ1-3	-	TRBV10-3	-	CATSPGGSGNTIYF	TGTGCCACGTCTCCGGGTGGCTCTGGAAACACCATATATTTT
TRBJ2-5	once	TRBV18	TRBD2	CASSLTSGGYQETQYF	TGTGCCAGCTCACTTACTAGCGGGGGATACCAAGAGACCCAGTACTTC
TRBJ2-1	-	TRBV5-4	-	CASSLGVRGRSNEQFF	TGTGCCAGCAGCTTGGGGGTCAGGGGTAGGTCCAATGAGCAGTTCTTC
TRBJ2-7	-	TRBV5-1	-	CASSSALDPYEQYF	TGCGCCAGCAGCTCCGCACTAGATCCCTACGAGCAGTACTTC
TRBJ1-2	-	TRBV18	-	CASSPLQGGKDYGYTF	TGTGCCAGCTCACCACTGCAGGGAGGGAAGGACTATGGCTACACCTTC
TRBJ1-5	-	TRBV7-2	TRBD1	CASSLDRGLSQPQHF	TGTGCCAGCAGCCTGGACAGGGGGCTTTCTCAGCCCCAGCATTTT
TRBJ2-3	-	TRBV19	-	CASKEGPFTDTQYF	TGTGCCAGTAAGGAGGGCCCATTCACAGATACGCAGTATTTT
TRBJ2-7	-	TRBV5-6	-	CASSWGPDYEQYF	TGTGCCAGCAGCTGGGGGCCAGACTACGAGCAGTACTTC
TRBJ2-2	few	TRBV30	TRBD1	CAWSRQGANTGELFF	TGTGCCTGGAGTCGACAGGGCGCGAACACCGGGGAGCTGTTTTTT
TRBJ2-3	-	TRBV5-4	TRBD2	CASSTPGLAGGADTQYF	TGTGCCAGCAGCACTCCGGGACTAGCGGGGGGGGCGGATACGCAGTATTTT
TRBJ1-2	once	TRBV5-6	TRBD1	CASSLTARGQEGGYTF	TGTGCCAGCAGCCTGACTGCCAGGGGGCAGGAGGGTGGCTACACCTTC
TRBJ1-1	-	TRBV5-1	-	CASSLRESNTEAFF	TGCGCCAGCAGCTTGCGGGAATCGAACACTGAAGCTTTCTTT
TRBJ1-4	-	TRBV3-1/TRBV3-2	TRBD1	CASSHGQGEEKLFF	TGTGCCAGCAGCCACGGACAGGGAGAAGAAAAACTGTTTTTT
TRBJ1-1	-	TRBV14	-	CASGQTMNTEAFF	TGTGCCAGCGGACAGACCATGAACACTGAAGCTTTCTTT
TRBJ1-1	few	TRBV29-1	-	CSGRGAGEAFF	TGCAGCGGCCGGGGGGCAGGGGAGGCTTTCTTT
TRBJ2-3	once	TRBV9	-	CASSVDVGYTDTQYF	TGTGCCAGCAGCGTAGATGTGGGCTACACAGATACGCAGTATTTT
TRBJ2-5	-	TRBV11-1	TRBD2	CASSGAGVGTQYF	TGTGCCAGCAGCGGAGCGGGGGTAGGGACCCAGTACTTC
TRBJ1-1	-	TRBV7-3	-	CASSPRAGVTEAFF	TGTGCCAGCAGCCCAAGGGCAGGGGTCACTGAAGCTTTCTTT
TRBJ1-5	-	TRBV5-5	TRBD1	CASSFRDRGGQPQHF	TGTGCCAGCAGCTTCCGGGACAGGGGTGGTCAGCCCCAGCATTTT
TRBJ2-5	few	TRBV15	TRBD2	CATSRDLSGGYQETQYF	TGTGCCACCAGCAGAGATCTCAGCGGGGGGTACCAAGAGACCCAGTACTTC
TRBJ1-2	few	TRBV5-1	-	CASSLGVNYGYTF	TGCGCCAGCAGCTTGGGCGTTAACTATGGCTACACCTTC
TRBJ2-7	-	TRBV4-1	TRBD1	CASSVRGGAPYEQYF	TGCGCCAGCAGCGTGAGAGGGGGCGCACCCTACGAGCAGTACTTC